This record covers a single T cell receptor beta chain. What it recognizes is unknown. Treatment specified: some 20 received Ad26.COV2.S at low or high dose, single or two shots; about five received placebo; per-sample allocation not given. Day 63 after the first injection of vaccine or placebo was the sampling time. Assay: immunoSEQ multiplex PCR; the TCRdb copy retains only in-frame clones and omits some. The sample shows fewer than 500,000 clones, 89% of them seen only once. The data derive from a study of Ad26.COV2.S vaccination and SARS-CoV-2 variants. The CDR3 is 13 residues long. Losses at the gene ends were 6 bases for V and 0 bases for J; bases not matched to a gene: 2. Germline lookup yields CDR1 MNHEY and CDR2 SVGAGI. Study results and caveats: The TCR breadth and depth analyses may have understated or missed part of the total T cell responses.

The sequence was collected from a person aged 18-60 years who received the Ad26.COV2.S COVID-19 vaccine or a placebo. The chain is built from TRBV6-5 and TRBJ2-7; 7 positions agree with TRBD2. Sequencing was performed on peripheral blood, taken in a trial of Ad26.COV2.S vaccine versus placebo. DNA of the CDR3: TGTGCCAGCAGAGCGGGGCACTCCTACGAGCAGTACTTC. It translates to CASRAGHSYEQYF.